The T cell receptor beta chain under discussion was sequenced for a study of shared clonotypes between healthy human individuals. Each of the donors was a healthy adult who was HIV-negative and had not had a recent acute infection or vaccination. Naive CD45RA+ and memory CD45RA-negative subsets were split from CD4+ cells. Germline values: CDR1 KGHSH, CDR2 LQKENI. The germline V and J ends were trimmed by 2 bases and 5 bases, with 18 bases remaining between them. The CDR3 contains 17 residues. Method: immunoSEQ multiplex PCR; TCRdb's copy keeps in-frame clones and lacks some. The sample lists about 2.5 million clones, around 92% occurring once.

Sequencing used naive CD4+ T cells from PBMCs. Subset of the sample: CD45RA+ positively selected. This receptor was taken from a man between 18 and 29 years old in good health. Some clones in this sample may be carry-over from other donors' samples. The J gene is TRBJ2-2, the V gene TRBV18; unclear D gene. The CDR3: CASSPRRTWRETGELFF. The CDR3 coding sequence is TGTGCCAGCTCACCAAGGCGTACTTGGAGAGAAACCGGGGAGCTGTTTTTT. The full variable domain, completed using reference TRBV18 and TRBJ2-2, is NAGVMQNPRHLVRRRGQEARLRCSPMKGHSHVYWYRQLPEEGLKFMVYLQKENIIDESGMPKERFSAEFPKEGPSILRIQQVVRGDSAAYFCASSPRRTWRETGELFFGEGSRLTVL.